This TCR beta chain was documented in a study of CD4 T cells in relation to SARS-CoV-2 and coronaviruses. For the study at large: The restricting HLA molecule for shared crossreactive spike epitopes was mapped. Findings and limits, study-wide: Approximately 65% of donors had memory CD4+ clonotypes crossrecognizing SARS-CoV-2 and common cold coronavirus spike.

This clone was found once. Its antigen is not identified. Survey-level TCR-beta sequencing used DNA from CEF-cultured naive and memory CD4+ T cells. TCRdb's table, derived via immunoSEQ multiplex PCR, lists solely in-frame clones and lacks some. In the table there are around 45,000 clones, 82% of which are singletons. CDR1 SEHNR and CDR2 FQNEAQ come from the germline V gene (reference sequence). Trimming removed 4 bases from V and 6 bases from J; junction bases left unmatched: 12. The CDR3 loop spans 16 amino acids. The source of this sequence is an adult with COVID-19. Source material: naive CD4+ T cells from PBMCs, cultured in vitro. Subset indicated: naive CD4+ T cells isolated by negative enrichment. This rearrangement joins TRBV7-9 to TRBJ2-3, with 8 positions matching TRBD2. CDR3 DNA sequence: TGTGCCAGCAGCTCCCACATCGCGGGAGGCGTCGATACGCAGTATTTT. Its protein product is CASSSHIAGGVDTQYF.